The 22 T cell receptor beta chains presented below share a single source sample, sequenced in a study of T cell responses to AZD1222 COVID-19 vaccine. The repertoire was sequenced with immunoSEQ multiplex PCR; TCRdb's copy has only in-frame clones and lacks some. The sample consists of some 180,000 clones, 85% to 95% of them appearing once. The material sequenced was peripheral blood, taken on day 0 of AZD1222 vaccination. The receptor source for this set is an adult in good health.

V usage is TRBV19 and J usage is TRBJ2-7; tentatively, D is TRBD2 (7 bases). The V gene lost 7 bases and the J gene lost 10 bases, with 17 bases spanning the gap. The germline gives CDR1 LNHDA, CDR2 SQIVND (reference sequence). The CDR3 is 12 residues long. In DNA form, the CDR3 reads TGTGCCAGTAATTTCGGGGGGCAAGAACAGTACTTC. As protein: CASNFGGQEQYF.

This rearrangement joins TRBV3-1 (or the pseudogene TRBV3-2) to TRBJ2-7; D ambiguous. Germline CDR1 LGHDT, CDR2 YNNKEL (reference sequence). The CDR3 has 13 amino acids. The V and J ends lost 4 bases and 4 bases respectively, with 11 bases between them. CDR3 loop: CASSPPGLYEQYF. CDR3 DNA sequence: TGTGCCAGCAGCCCCCCTGGGTTGTACGAGCAGTACTTC.

The chain links TRBV7-9 to TRBJ2-4, with 11 bases identical to TRBD2. Germline V lookup: CDR1 SEHNR, CDR2 FQNEAQ (reference sequence). Unmatched junction bases numbered 7, after V lost 5 bases and J lost 4 bases. The CDR3 is made up of 16 amino acids. CDR3 amino acids: CASSPTSGGRKNIQYF. The CDR3 DNA is TGTGCCAGCAGCCCAACTAGCGGGGGAAGAAAAAACATTCAGTACTTC. Full variable domain (remainder filled in from reference TRBV7-9 and TRBJ2-4): DTGVSQNPRHKITKRGQNVTFRCDPISEHNRLYWYRQTLGQGPEFLTYFQNEAQLEKSRLLSDRFSAERPKGSFSTLEIQRTEQGDSAMYLCASSPTSGGRKNIQYFGAGTRLSVL.

The chain has TRBV14 and TRBJ2-1; D gene unclear. The CDR3 contains 12 residues. Trimming shortened V by 6 bases and J by 5 bases, and 8 bases separated the two germline ends. CDR1 and CDR2 from the germline V gene are SGHDN and FVKESK. CDR3 DNA: TGTGCCAGCAGTGGCTCGCACAATGAGCAGTTCTTC. It specifies CASSGSHNEQFF.

The chain couples TRBV29-1 to TRBJ1-2; D gene ambiguous. Germline V gene sequence: CDR1 SQVTM, CDR2 ANQGSEA. The CDR3 runs 15 residues. V was clipped by 1 base and J by 4 bases, with 16 bases between them. Here the CDR3 reads CSVEGEGFWGYGYTF. In DNA, the CDR3 is TGCAGCGTTGAAGGTGAAGGGTTCTGGGGCTATGGCTACACCTTC.

The chain uses TRBV7-9 and TRBJ1-1; no firm D call. The CDR3 has 14 amino acids. The germline V gene has CDR1 SEHNR and CDR2 FQNEAQ (reference sequence). V was clipped by 1 base and J by 11 bases, with 17 bases between them. The CDR3 spells CASSLEGWRVEAFF. CDR3 DNA sequence: TGTGCCAGCAGCTTAGAGGGTTGGAGGGTCGAGGCTTTCTTT.

This chain connects TRBV3-1 (or the pseudogene TRBV3-2) to TRBJ1-2; D possibly corresponds to TRBD1 (6 bases). CDR1 and CDR2 from the germline V gene are LGHDT and YNNKEL (reference sequence). Trimming removed 9 bases at V and 4 bases at J, with 12 bases between. The CDR3 covers 12 residues. CDR3 in amino acids: CARALGAYGYTF. For the CDR3, the DNA is TGTGCCAGAGCCCTGGGGGCCTATGGCTACACCTTC.

The V and J genes are TRBV2 and TRBJ2-1; 9 bases fit TRBD2. Germline V gene sequence: CDR1 SNHLY, CDR2 FYNNEI. The CDR3 totals 12 residues. Unmatched junction bases numbered 4, after V lost 6 bases and J lost 10 bases. DNA of the CDR3: TGTGCCAGCAGGGGACTAGCCCACGAGCAGTTCTTC. Amino acid sequence: CASRGLAHEQFF.

The chain carries TRBV7-7 and TRBJ2-1; tentatively, D is TRBD1 (5 bases). The CDR3 contains 16 residues. Germline-derived CDR1 and CDR2 are SSHAT and FNYEAQ (reference sequence). Trimming cost V 1 base and J 7 bases, with 17 bases left between them. The CDR3 region has the DNA TGTGCCAGCAGCTTAGGAGCAGGGTTAATTGGAAATGAGCAGTTCTTC. Protein sequence: CASSLGAGLIGNEQFF. The variable domain in full, with the rest retrieved from reference TRBV7-7 and TRBJ2-1, is GAGVSQSPRYKVTKRGQDVTLRCDPISSHATLYWYQQALGQGPEFLTYFNYEAQPDKSGLPSDRFSAERPEGSISTLTIQRTEQRDSAMYRCASSLGAGLIGNEQFFGPGTRLTVL.

V is TRBV19 and J is TRBJ2-4, with a weak D call TRBD1 (6 bases). V was clipped by 6 bases and J by 2 bases, with 14 bases between them. CDR1 and CDR2 (germline): LNHDA, SQIVND (reference sequence). The CDR3 totals 15 residues. The CDR3 DNA follows: TGTGCCAGTAGCCATCACCAGGGGACCAAAAACATTCAGTACTTC. Translation gives CASSHHQGTKNIQYF.

This chain links TRBV6-5 with TRBJ1-5; D perhaps matches TRBD1 (5 bases). V was cut by 8 bases and J by 8 bases, with 16 bases left in between. This CDR3 is 13 amino acids long. Germline CDR1 and CDR2: MNHEY and SVGAGI. CDR3 sequence (DNA): TGTGCCAGCTCTCGTCACCGGGGGGAGCCCCAGCATTTT. Translating gives CASSRHRGEPQHF.

The chain carries TRBV13 and TRBJ1-6; the D is unclear. This CDR3 is built from 13 residues. The germline V gene has CDR1 PRHDT and CDR2 FYEKMQ (reference sequence). The ends were cut back, 2 bases at V and 7 bases at J, with 6 bases in the middle. The DNA of the CDR3 is TGTGCCAGCAGCTTACGGCCAAATTCACCCCTCCACTTT. Residues: CASSLRPNSPLHF. Together with reference TRBV13 and TRBJ1-6, the CDR3 gives the full variable domain: AAGVIQSPRHLIKEKRETATLKCYPIPRHDTVYWYQQGPGQDPQFLISFYEKMQSDKGSIPDRFSAQQFSDYHSELNMSSLELGDSALYFCASSLRPNSPLHFGNGTRLTVT.

In nucleotides, the CDR3 is TGTGCCAGCAGCCCGACTGTCCCGAACACCGGGGAGCTGTTTTTT. Residues: CASSPTVPNTGELFF. The chain recombines TRBV4-2 with TRBJ2-2; D ambiguous. Germline CDR1 is LGHNA and CDR2 is YNFKEQ. The CDR3 is 15 amino acids. V gave up 4 bases and J gave up 0 bases, with 9 bases separating them.

This clone was seen more than once but under ten times. The chain joins TRBV9 to TRBJ2-1; no clear D. The V end lost 0 bases, the J end lost 0 bases, and 10 bases lay between the germline ends. CDR3 size: 16 residues. CDR1 is SGDLS and CDR2 is YYNGEE in the germline V gene. CDR3 DNA: TGTGCCAGCAGCGTAGCTGATTGGAGCTCCTACAATGAGCAGTTCTTC. It specifies CASSVADWSSYNEQFF.

The chain couples TRBV13 to TRBJ2-7, with D possibly called TRBD1 or TRBD2 (6 bases each). The V and J ends lost 3 bases and 4 bases respectively, with 10 bases between them. The length of the CDR3 is 13 residues. CDR1 and CDR2 from the germline V gene are PRHDT and FYEKMQ (reference sequence). The CDR3, as DNA: TGTGCCAGCAGCTTGGGGGGCGGGTACGAGCAGTACTTC. This translates into CASSLGGGYEQYF.

The chain couples TRBV6-5 to TRBJ2-4; D gene uncertain. Between the trimmed V and J ends, which lost 2 bases and 4 bases, there was a span of 6 bases. Germline V gene data show CDR1 as MNHEY and CDR2 as SVGAGI. The CDR3 has 13 amino acids. In DNA form, the CDR3 reads TGTGCCAGCAGTTACGGCCGTAAAAACATTCAGTACTTC. It translates to CASSYGRKNIQYF.

The V and J genes are TRBV4-3 and TRBJ2-7; unclear D gene. V was trimmed by 0 bases and J by 4 bases, leaving 19 bases between them. Germline loops: CDR1 LGHNA, CDR2 YSLEER. CDR3 length: 17 amino acids. DNA for the CDR3: TGCGCCAGCAGCCAAGAAATACCCCTGGTCTGGAGTTACGAGCAGTACTTC. Its protein is CASSQEIPLVWSYEQYF.

This clone came up once. This chain links TRBV7-9 with TRBJ1-5; maybe TRBD1 (6 bases). Germline CDR1 is SEHNR and CDR2 is FQNEAQ (reference sequence). Between the trimmed V and J ends, which lost 5 bases and 7 bases, there was a span of 15 bases. The CDR3 extends over 14 amino acids. CDR3 sequence: CASSKTGREQPQHF. The CDR3 DNA reads TGTGCCAGCAGCAAGACAGGTCGGGAACAGCCCCAGCATTTT.

V is TRBV6-2 or TRBV6-3 and J is TRBJ1-2, with D tentatively TRBD1 (5 bases). V shed 0 bases and J shed 2 bases, with 10 bases lying between them. The CDR3 spans 15 residues. Germline V gives CDR1 MNHEY, CDR2 SVGEGT. CDR3 residues: CASSYSPDTNYGYTF. The CDR3 nucleotides are TGTGCCAGCAGTTACTCGCCGGACACAAACTATGGCTACACCTTC.

This chain links TRBV7-3 with TRBJ2-2; the D gene could be TRBD1 or TRBD2 (5 bases each). Germline V gives CDR1 SGHTA, CDR2 FQGTGA. V lost 6 bases to trimming and J lost 5 bases, with 10 bases between them. This CDR3 comprises 13 residues. This chain's CDR3 is CASRPEGTGELFF. CDR3 sequence (DNA): TGTGCCAGCAGGCCCGAGGGGACCGGGGAGCTGTTTTTT. Full variable domain (remainder filled in from reference TRBV7-3 and TRBJ2-2): GAGVSQTPSNKVTEKGKYVELRCDPISGHTALYWYRQSLGQGPEFLIYFQGTGAADDSGLPNDRFFAVRPEGSVSTLKIQRTERGDSAVYLCASRPEGTGELFFGEGSRLTVL.

The chain employs TRBV30 and TRBJ1-1, with D possibly being TRBD1 (5 bases). V gave up 1 base and J gave up 1 base, with 7 bases separating them. From germline, CDR1 is GTSNPN and CDR2 SVGIG (reference sequence). The CDR3 sequence is 13 residues long. CDR3 nucleotides: TGTGCCTGGAGTGCAGGGAGGAACACTGAAGCTTTCTTT. Amino acid sequence: CAWSAGRNTEAFF.

This chain connects TRBV9 to TRBJ2-1, with TRBD1 matching 10 bases. The CDR3 is 18 amino acids. Trimming at V came to 1 base and at J to 10 bases, leaving 17 bases not matched to a gene. CDR1 is SGDLS, CDR2 YYNGEE, per germline. The CDR3 loop reads CASSVRGTGALRQGEQFF. As DNA, the CDR3 is TGTGCCAGCAGCGTAAGGGGGACAGGGGCCCTCCGTCAAGGGGAGCAGTTCTTC.